The clone carrying this TCR beta chain was seen repeatedly, ten times or more. Its matching antigen is unknown. iRepertoire HTBI primers and Arm-PCR of CDR3 regions built TCR beta libraries. TCRdb processed the multiplex PCR reads anew with MiXCR; each CDR3 protein has one entry. The sample lists around 330,000 distinct CDR3 sequences, 18% seen once, with about 38% in the top ten. V lost 5 bases and J lost 4, with 12 bases in between. The CDR3 contains 12 residues. Germline V CDR1 and CDR2: DFQATT, SNEGSKA (reference sequence). This record belongs to a study of regulatory T cells in long-lasting Graves disease. Study details: New Graves' disease cases had less than 3 months of antithyroid drugs.

Study outcomes and limitations: Authors noted too few samples as a limitation.

Time point denoted: newly diagnosed GD, antithyroid drugs for less than 3 months. From PBMCs, RNA was extracted and then used to make the TCR library. An endocrinology unit in Xi'an, China, supplied the patients. The clonotype was recovered from a female donor with Graves disease. The source material was peripheral blood mononuclear cells (PBMCs), sampled at new diagnosis, from a patient treated with antithyroid drugs. The genes are TRBV20-1 and TRBJ2-7; D may be TRBD1 or TRBD2 (7 bases each). DNA for the CDR3: TGCAGTGCTCGCCAGGGGGGGTACGAGCAGTACTTC. It codes for CSARQGGYEQYF.